The source of this T cell receptor beta chain is a study of blood T cells in healthy people across ages. Overall study results and limits: Per million T cells, TCR beta diversity dropped about linearly as age rose.

The V end lost 6 bases, the J end lost 1 base, and 6 bases lay between the germline ends. Germline V lookup: CDR1 SEHNR, CDR2 FQNEAQ (reference sequence). This CDR3 is 12 amino acids long. A J-beta primer mix and a sample-barcoded 5' primer were used in a second PCR of about 7 to 12 cycles. A template-switch adaptor containing 12 random nucleotides labeled each cDNA molecule. A single record per CDR3 protein comes from TCRdb applying MiXCR to the 5' RACE reads. The sample holds around 1,000,000 distinct CDR3 sequences, about 25% seen once. This clonotype occurred many times. Its specificity is not known. These sequences were also reported in another study, on T cells of mothers and their children. That paper states: Similar thymic selection effects on TCR recombination output appear in pairs, both related and unrelated.

The sequenced sample was blood. This clonotype originated in a girl aged 2 to 10 in good health. This chain links TRBV7-9 with TRBJ2-5, with D perhaps TRBD1 (5 bases). The CDR3 loop is CASSGAQETQYF. DNA for the CDR3: TGTGCCAGCAGTGGGGCCCAAGAGACCCAGTACTTC.